This passage covers 28 T cell receptor beta chains from one sample sequenced in a study of T-cell reconstitution after alpha-beta-depleted transplantation in children. Unique molecular identifiers were used to barcode this TCRbeta library. TCRdb re-called the PCR reads through MiXCR, storing one row per CDR3 protein. The sample has over 400,000 distinct CDR3 sequences, approximately 41% seen once. This material consisted of PBMCs, taken before TCRalphabeta/CD19-depleted stem cell transplant. These receptors were taken from a girl between 2 and 10 years old with aplastic anemia, due to receive a stem cell transplant.

The chain recombines TRBV14 with TRBJ2-7; D is tentatively TRBD1 or TRBD2 (5 bases each). Germline CDR1 and CDR2: SGHDN and FVKESK. The CDR3 loop spans 16 amino acids. Trimming took off 4 bases at V and 4 bases at J, with 20 bases between the two ends. DNA for the CDR3: TGTGCCAGCAGCCTATCAACAGGTAGAGGGAAATACGAGCAGTACTTC. Translating gives CASSLSTGRGKYEQYF.

This chain uses TRBV7-2 with TRBJ2-7, with 8 positions matching TRBD2. The CDR3 runs to 16 residues. The germline V gene encodes CDR1 SGHTA and CDR2 FQGNSA. The ends lost 7 bases at V and 0 bases at J; junction bases unmatched: 11. The CDR3 sequence: CASTPFSGSSSYEQYF. CDR3 sequence (DNA): TGTGCCAGCACCCCCTTCAGCGGGAGTTCCTCCTACGAGCAGTACTTC.

This clonotype appeared a few times. V gene TRBV29-1 combines with J gene TRBJ1-1; 7 bases align to TRBD1. Germline CDR1 reads SQVTM; CDR2 reads ANQGSEA. CDR3 size: 12 residues. V shed 6 bases and J 6 bases; nucleotides not matched to a gene: 7. CDR3 bases: TGCAGCGTGAACGACAGGGCCTCTGAAGCTTTCTTT. This gives the protein CSVNDRASEAFF. Combining the CDR3 with reference TRBV29-1 and TRBJ1-1 gives the whole variable domain SAVISQKPSRDICQRGTSLTIQCQVDSQVTMMFWYRQQPGQSLTLIATANQGSEATYESGFVIDKFPISRPNLTFSTLTVSNMSPEDSSIYLCSVNDRASEAFFGQGTRLTVV.

The rearrangement links TRBV5-1 to TRBJ2-5; 9 positions match TRBD1. Germline V gene data show CDR1 as SGHRS and CDR2 as YFSETQ. The CDR3 covers 15 residues. V was pared by 2 bases and J by 2 bases, with 4 bases of the junction left unmatched. The CDR3 DNA reads TGCGCCAGCAGCTTACAGGGGGCACGGCAAGAGACCCAGTACTTC. Encoded protein: CASSLQGARQETQYF.

This clonotype has a handful of counts. The genes are TRBV4-1 and TRBJ2-3; TRBD2 might be the D (5 bases). Germline CDR1 and CDR2: MGHRA and YSYEKL. The CDR3 length is 13 residues. Trimming left V 2 bases short and J 3 bases short, with 6 bases between. CDR3 nucleotides: TGCGCCAGCAGCCAAACGGGGACAGATACGCAGTATTTT. This sequence encodes CASSQTGTDTQYF.

This clonotype was counted at least ten times. This chain joins TRBV12-3 or TRBV12-4 and TRBJ2-3, with 11 positions matching TRBD1. The V segment lost 0 bases and the J segment 2 bases; nucleotides outside the gene matches: 1. The CDR3 is 16 amino acids. The DNA of the CDR3 is TGTGCCAGCAGTTTAGCGGACAGGGGGCCCACAGATACGCAGTATTTT. This translates into CASSLADRGPTDTQYF.

This clonotype was counted at least ten times. The chain couples TRBV5-1 to TRBJ2-7; D perhaps matches TRBD1 (6 bases). V was trimmed by 0 bases and J by 2 bases, leaving 12 bases between them. Germline loops: CDR1 SGHRS, CDR2 YFSETQ. CDR3 size: 15 residues. CDR3: CASSLEGTPTYEQYF. CDR3 bases: TGCGCCAGCAGCTTGGAAGGGACACCTACCTACGAGCAGTACTTC.

The CDR3 region is CASSGQGRDTDTQYF. In nucleotides, the CDR3 is TGTGCCAGCAGTGGACAGGGTCGGGACACAGATACGCAGTATTTT. The rearrangement uses TRBV6-1 and TRBJ2-3; 7 bases are a match to TRBD1. V lost 4 bases to trimming and J lost 2 bases; unmatched junction nucleotides: 6. The length of the CDR3 is 15 residues. The germline V gene has CDR1 MNHNS and CDR2 SASEGT.

The chain links TRBV11-2 to TRBJ2-3, with 15 bases lining up with TRBD2. CDR3 length: 18 amino acids. Looked up from germline, CDR1 is SGHAT and CDR2 is FQNNGV. After removal of 6 bases from V and 0 bases from J, the junction contained 7 bases not matched to a gene. The CDR3 is CASSPQGLAGGSTDTQYF. CDR3 bases: TGTGCCAGCAGTCCCCAGGGACTAGCGGGAGGTAGCACAGATACGCAGTATTTT. The variable domain in full, with the rest retrieved from reference TRBV11-2 and TRBJ2-3, is EAGVAQSPRYKIIEKRQSVAFWCNPISGHATLYWYQQILGQGPKLLIQFQNNGVVDDSQLPKDRFSAERLKGVDSTLKIQPAKLEDSAVYLCASSPQGLAGGSTDTQYFGPGTRLTVL.

This chain joins TRBV12-3 or TRBV12-4 and TRBJ2-3; D is perhaps TRBD1 (5 bases). V was pared by 5 bases and J by 1 base, with 13 bases between. This CDR3 is 15 amino acids long. The DNA for the CDR3 is TGTGCCAGCAGTGTATGGGGCCTGGGCACAGATACGCAGTATTTT. Protein: CASSVWGLGTDTQYF.

The V call is TRBV6-2 or TRBV6-3, the J call TRBJ1-2, with 8 bases that match TRBD1. Germline CDR1 is MNHEY and CDR2 is SVGEGT. Trimming removed 0 bases from V and 5 bases from J; junction bases left unmatched: 5. The CDR3 consists of 15 residues. CDR3: CASSYSRDRPYGYTF. In DNA form, the CDR3 reads TGTGCCAGCAGTTACTCAAGGGACAGGCCTTATGGCTACACCTTC.

This clonotype was found a few times. The V call is TRBV7-9, the J call TRBJ2-7, with D perhaps matching TRBD1 or TRBD2 (6 bases each). Deletions cut 6 bases from V and 4 bases from J, with 22 bases between. Germline CDR1 is SEHNR and CDR2 is FQNEAQ (reference sequence). The CDR3 is made up of 16 amino acids. The CDR3 is CASRSSEGGGGYEQYF. CDR3 sequence (DNA): TGTGCCAGCAGGTCGTCCGAGGGGGGAGGTGGATACGAGCAGTACTTC.

This clonotype was detected a few times. The chain is built from TRBV27 and TRBJ2-7; D uncertain. Trimming took 2 bases from V and 2 from J, leaving 13 bases between them. There are 15 residues in the CDR3. Germline loops: CDR1 MNHEY, CDR2 SMNVEV (reference sequence). The CDR3 DNA sequence: TGTGCCAGCAGTTTAGGGCAGGTCCCAACCTACGAGCAGTACTTC. This gives the protein CASSLGQVPTYEQYF.

The V gene is TRBV7-2, the J gene TRBJ1-4; no reliable D call. The CDR3 has 14 amino acids. Germline assignment: CDR1 SGHTA and CDR2 FQGNSA. The germline V and J ends were trimmed by 2 bases and 11 bases, with 15 bases remaining between them. CDR3 sequence reads: CASSLSPNIDKLFF. The CDR3 nucleotides read TGTGCCAGCAGCTTATCCCCTAACATAGACAAACTGTTTTTT.

The table lists this clonotype with a few counts. V usage is TRBV28 and J usage is TRBJ2-3; D perhaps matches TRBD1 (6 bases). CDR1 and CDR2 (germline): MDHEN, SYDVKM. The length of the CDR3 is 16 residues. V lost 2 bases and J lost 0, with 12 bases in between. CDR3 residues: CASSLVRDTSTDTQYF. The CDR3 nucleotides are TGTGCCAGCAGTTTAGTTAGGGACACGAGCACAGATACGCAGTATTTT.

The sample holds many counts of this clonotype. The V and J genes are TRBV29-1 and TRBJ2-1; D unresolved. Trimming removed 1 base from V and 0 bases from J, with 7 bases in between. This CDR3 is 14 amino acids long. CDR1 is SQVTM, CDR2 ANQGSEA, per germline. Written as DNA, the CDR3 is TGCAGCGTTGAAGTACGGGTCTCCTACAATGAGCAGTTCTTC. It yields the protein CSVEVRVSYNEQFF.

There are many counts of this clonotype. Written as DNA, the CDR3 is TGTGCCAGCAGTGAAAAGCGCTTTTCAGGAGCGGGAGTTGATCGGGAGACCCAGTACTTC. Its translation: CASSEKRFSGAGVDRETQYF. The chain uses TRBV2 and TRBJ2-5, with 8 bases lining up with TRBD2. The CDR3 covers 20 residues. CDR1 SNHLY and CDR2 FYNNEI come from the germline V gene. The V gene end was trimmed by 2 bases and the J gene end by 5 bases; junction bases not matched to a gene: 22.

This clonotype was detected only a few times. The V gene is TRBV6-1, the J gene TRBJ2-1, with TRBD1 matching 9 bases. The V and J ends lost 5 bases and 4 bases, in that order; junction bases with no gene match: 12. The CDR3 spans 17 residues. The V gene's germline CDR1 is MNHNS and CDR2 SASEGT. CDR3 loop: CASSRLKNRGPYNEQFF. CDR3 in DNA: TGTGCCAGCAGTCGCCTCAAGAACAGGGGGCCATACAATGAGCAGTTCTTC.

This chain connects TRBV18 to TRBJ2-3; 7 bases fit TRBD2. CDR1 is KGHSH, CDR2 LQKENI, per germline. Unmatched junction bases numbered 4, after V lost 2 bases and J lost 5 bases. This CDR3 is 14 amino acids long. CDR3 protein: CASSPVPGGDTQYF. The CDR3 DNA reads TGTGCCAGCTCACCAGTCCCGGGAGGAGATACGCAGTATTTT.

This clonotype was detected many times. The chain is built from TRBV7-9 and TRBJ2-4; D possibly corresponds to TRBD1 (5 bases). The CDR3 runs 13 residues. Germline CDR1 and CDR2: SEHNR and FQNEAQ (reference sequence). Trimming took off 1 base at V and 7 bases at J, with 8 bases between the two ends. The CDR3 bases are TGTGCCAGCAGCTTAGGGGGCCTTAACATTCAGTACTTC. This gives the protein CASSLGGLNIQYF. Looking up the rest from reference TRBV7-9 and TRBJ2-4 gives the full variable domain: DTGVSQNPRHKITKRGQNVTFRCDPISEHNRLYWYRQTLGQGPEFLTYFQNEAQLEKSRLLSDRFSAERPKGSFSTLEIQRTEQGDSAMYLCASSLGGLNIQYFGAGTRLSVL.

The genes are TRBV5-1 and TRBJ1-5, with D possibly being TRBD1 (6 bases). Germline V gene data show CDR1 as SGHRS and CDR2 as YFSETQ. The CDR3 totals 17 residues. V was trimmed by 0 bases and J by 7 bases, leaving 20 bases between them. DNA of the CDR3: TGCGCCAGCAGCTTGGGCTCTGGGGGGCTTAACGACCAGCCCCAGCATTTT. Translation gives CASSLGSGGLNDQPQHF.

This clonotype showed up just a few times. The V and J genes are TRBV7-6 and TRBJ2-3; 7 bases agree with TRBD1. Germline CDR1 SGHVS, CDR2 FNYEAQ. This CDR3 spans 18 amino acids. V shed 0 bases and J 2 bases; nucleotides not matched to a gene: 11. CDR3 region: CASSLAQPTGATTDTQYF. The CDR3 DNA follows: TGTGCCAGCAGCTTAGCGCAACCTACAGGGGCCACCACAGATACGCAGTATTTT.

This rearrangement joins TRBV9 to TRBJ2-3, with 7 bases identical to TRBD1. The CDR3 is made up of 18 amino acids. Germline V gene lookup returns CDR1 SGDLS and CDR2 YYNGEE. J was trimmed by 0 bases and V by 4 bases; bases with no gene match: 14. As DNA, the CDR3 is TGTGCCAGCAGCATGGACCCCCTTGGGACAGTTAGCACAGATACGCAGTATTTT. As protein: CASSMDPLGTVSTDTQYF.

This rearrangement joins TRBV7-9 to TRBJ2-3, with 9 bases fitting TRBD2. V dropped 7 bases and J dropped 1; count of bases not matched to a gene: 12. Germline CDR1 SEHNR, CDR2 FQNEAQ (reference sequence). The CDR3 is made up of 17 amino acids. Written as DNA, the CDR3 is TGTGCCAGCACCGACCCTAGAGCGGGAGGAGGCACAGATACGCAGTATTTT. Its protein product is CASTDPRAGGGTDTQYF. The entire variable domain, with the rest obtained from reference TRBV7-9 and TRBJ2-3, is as follows: DTGVSQNPRHKITKRGQNVTFRCDPISEHNRLYWYRQTLGQGPEFLTYFQNEAQLEKSRLLSDRFSAERPKGSFSTLEIQRTEQGDSAMYLCASTDPRAGGGTDTQYFGPGTRLTVL.

V and J are TRBV5-8 and TRBJ2-3, with 7 nucleotides matching TRBD1. V lost 4 bases and J lost 2; bases outside the gene matches: 7. CDR3 length equals 15 residues. From germline, CDR1 is SGHTS and CDR2 YDEGEE. In DNA form, the CDR3 reads TGTGCCAGCAGCGCCGGGACAGCCCCCACAGATACGCAGTATTTT. Translated, it gives CASSAGTAPTDTQYF.

This sequence joins TRBV28 and TRBJ2-7; D uncertain. Trimming removed 2 bases at V and 1 base at J, with 12 bases between. This CDR3 has 15 amino acids. From germline, CDR1 is MDHEN and CDR2 SYDVKM. The CDR3 sequence: CASSLVVGSSYEQYF. For the CDR3, the DNA is TGTGCCAGCAGTTTAGTGGTCGGCAGTTCCTACGAGCAGTACTTC.

This clonotype was counted ten times or more. J is TRBJ1-2 and V is TRBV7-2, with 7 bases lining up with TRBD1. With 5 bases clipped from V and 5 bases from J, the junction kept 14 bases outside the gene matches. CDR1 is SGHTA, CDR2 FQGNSA, per germline. The CDR3 spans 16 residues. CDR3 DNA sequence: TGTGCCAGCAGCCTAAGGGACAGATCGTACGTGTATGGCTACACCTTC. Protein product: CASSLRDRSYVYGYTF.

The gene calls are TRBV20-1 and TRBJ2-3, with D perhaps assigned TRBD1 or TRBD2 (5 bases each). Germline V gene lookup returns CDR1 DFQATT and CDR2 SNEGSKA (reference sequence). This CDR3 region has 15 residues. The germline V and J ends were trimmed by 3 bases and 6 bases, with 19 bases remaining between them. The CDR3 sequence is CSARVRATPGDTQYF. The CDR3 DNA reads as TGCAGTGCTAGGGTGCGGGCCACCCCAGGGGATACGCAGTATTTT.